This is a list of T cell receptor beta chains from one sample in a study of CD8 T cells in ankylosing spondylitis. MiXCR was run by TCRdb on the 5' RACE reads, yielding one entry per CDR3 protein. The sample includes about 310,000 distinct CDR3 sequences, more than 20% of them seen just once. The sequenced sample consisted of blood, either unsorted or a sorted T cell fraction (not recorded which). These receptor sequences come from a female donor with ankylosing spondylitis or in good health (not recorded which). The CDR3 runs from the conserved cysteine through the conserved F or W. D genes are given only for firm matches.

- | TRBV6-2/TRBV6-3 | CASTNGGGFSYGYTF
- | TRBV10-1 | CASSPRRTDGYTF
- | TRBV28 | CASTGSNQPQHF
TRBD2 | TRBV5-5 | CASSPSGDHSYNEQFF
TRBD2 | TRBV20-1 | CSARLAGEKETQYF
- | TRBV20-1 | CSATDKSYNEQFF
TRBD1 | TRBV12-3/TRBV12-4 | CASSLGGTGSGANVLTF
- | TRBV4-2 | CASSQGRRTSSSYEQYF
- | TRBV7-9 | CASSPPGSNYGYTF
- | TRBV12-5 | CASGPGHNTGELFF
- | TRBV2 | CASSVRDWGESQYF
- | TRBV5-6 | CASSEGVGNQPQHF
TRBD2 | TRBV10-2 | CASSLAGSGSISYNEQFF
- | TRBV20-1 | CSARPGEGGNQPQHF
- | TRBV29-1 | CSVLRGGNTEAFF
TRBD2 | TRBV9 | CASSVRGRAGTGELFF
- | TRBV12-3/TRBV12-4 | CASSLDPTSYTF
- | TRBV12-3/TRBV12-4 | CASSTLGVAATNEQFF
TRBD2 | TRBV10-3 | CAISDLGGIEQYF
TRBD2 | TRBV6-1 | CASRRTSEKTQYF
- | TRBV24-1 | CATAPRTGELFF
- | TRBV7-9 | CASSPRPQETQYF
- | TRBV20-1 | CSAPKSGNYEQYF
TRBD1 | TRBV20-1 | CSANRGYNEQFF
TRBD1 | TRBV5-1 | CASSLRTGGNTEAFF
- | TRBV2 | CASSIQQGWGGSTDTQYF
TRBD1 | TRBV6-2/TRBV6-3 | CASTRTGDQPQHF
TRBD2 | TRBV12-3/TRBV12-4 | CASKSRLAGTDTQYF
- | TRBV7-2 | CASSPEHRETQYF
TRBD2 | TRBV12-3/TRBV12-4 | CASSLDSGSLDTQYF
- | TRBV6-2/TRBV6-3 | CASSSLRRGTEAFF
- | TRBV6-7 | CASAWGYEQYF
- | TRBV20-1 | CSARDKRTSLTYNEQFF
TRBD2 | TRBV20-1 | CSARDGSSGNTGELFF
- | TRBV4-3 | CASSQEDGPYSNTGELFF
TRBD2 | TRBV11-2 | CASSQGGLARRFTDTQYF
- | TRBV6-5 | CASSYSRTSYEQYF
- | TRBV29-1 | CSVGARQAPNYGYTF
TRBD1 | TRBV24-1 | CATSDLGQGGEQYF
TRBD1 | TRBV5-4 | CASSYAGGDEKLFF
- | TRBV15 | CATSRDLRNTIYF
TRBD2 | TRBV5-6 | CASSLEGSGGSYNEQFF
TRBD2 | TRBV5-6 | CASSLLAGTLYEQYF
- | TRBV5-5 | CASSLEPSNTEAFF
- | TRBV2 | CASSVGRGTYEQYF
- | TRBV20-1 | CSARELGPPHEQYF
- | TRBV20-1 | CSARGADPTYEQYF
TRBD2 | TRBV20-1 | CSKQLTSGGSTDTQYF
TRBD2 | TRBV28 | CASHSVPGWTSGSNEQFF